One and the same sample provided the 21 T cell receptor beta chains below, sequenced in a study of blood T cell repertoires in COVID-19. The assay was immunoSEQ multiplex PCR, and TCRdb's table has in-frame clones only and misses some. Altogether some 99,000 clones are present, around 80% being singletons, with the ten largest covering approximately 25%. Sample: peripheral blood. The receptors here all came from a man in his sixties or seventies with acute or convalescent COVID-19.

This clone was detected only a few times. DNA for the CDR3: TGCGCCAGCAGCCAAGAAAACAGGGGCTCTGGAAACACCATATATTTT. As protein: CASSQENRGSGNTIYF. The J gene is TRBJ1-3, the V gene TRBV4-3, with 7 bases matching TRBD1. The CDR3 length is 16 residues. J lost 0 bases, V lost 0 bases, and 2 bases had no gene match. Per the germline V gene, CDR1 is LGHNA and CDR2 is YSLEER.

This clone was recorded at least ten times. The genes are TRBV18 and TRBJ2-7; 8 nucleotides agree with TRBD1. Losses at the gene ends were 3 bases for V and 1 base for J; bases not matched to a gene: 5. The CDR3 consists of 15 residues. Germline assignment: CDR1 KGHSH and CDR2 LQKENI. The CDR3 loop reads CASSPLRQGSYEQYF. The CDR3 nucleotides are TGTGCCAGCTCACCGCTTCGACAGGGGTCCTACGAGCAGTACTTC.

This clone was observed a handful of times. V usage is TRBV18 and J usage is TRBJ1-5, with 12 positions matching TRBD1. With V trimmed by 3 bases and J by 6 bases, 6 bases remained unmatched. This CDR3 has 16 residues. Germline CDR1 is KGHSH and CDR2 is LQKENI. CDR3 loop: CASSPLGQGAVQPQHF. The CDR3 DNA follows: TGTGCCAGCTCACCGTTGGGACAGGGGGCAGTTCAGCCCCAGCATTTT. Combining the CDR3 with reference TRBV18 and TRBJ1-5 gives the whole variable domain NAGVMQNPRHLVRRRGQEARLRCSPMKGHSHVYWYRQLPEEGLKFMVYLQKENIIDESGMPKERFSAEFPKEGPSILRIQQVVRGDSAAYFCASSPLGQGAVQPQHFGDGTRLSIL.

This chain connects TRBV6-5 to TRBJ2-7; D may be TRBD1 (6 bases). The V end lost 7 bases, the J end lost 2 bases, and 15 bases lay between the germline ends. Germline CDR1 reads MNHEY; CDR2 reads SVGAGI. This CDR3 has 14 amino acids. Written as DNA, the CDR3 is TGTGCCAGCACCTACCCGGCAGGGGCCTACGAGCAGTACTTC. It is translated as CASTYPAGAYEQYF.

CDR3 region: CASSGRVNYGYTF. For the CDR3, the DNA is TGTGCCAGTAGTGGCAGGGTGAACTATGGCTACACCTTC. This chain uses TRBV19 with TRBJ1-2; TRBD1 might be the D (5 bases). V was pared by 5 bases and J by 2 bases, with 9 bases between. Germline CDR1 and CDR2: LNHDA and SQIVND (reference sequence). This CDR3 region has 13 residues.

This clone showed up just once. CDR3 nucleotides: TGTGCCAGCAGTTCGACAGGGCCCGAGGGGTCACCCCTCCACTTT. Translation gives CASSSTGPEGSPLHF. This chain connects TRBV6-5 to TRBJ1-6; TRBD1 matches at 7 bases. Germline V gene sequence: CDR1 MNHEY, CDR2 SVGAGI. Trimming at V came to 4 bases and at J to 10 bases, leaving 10 bases not matched to a gene. The CDR3 contains 15 residues.

CDR3 bases: TGTGCCAGCAGCTACAGGGGGCTTGGGGCCAACGTCCTGACTTTC. Its protein is CASSYRGLGANVLTF. The V and J genes are TRBV6-5 and TRBJ2-6; 9 nucleotides align to TRBD1. The germline V gene encodes CDR1 MNHEY and CDR2 SVGAGI. The junction had 3 bases not matched to a gene; V was cut back by 6 bases and J by 3 bases. CDR3 length: 15 amino acids.

V gene TRBV7-2 combines with J gene TRBJ1-1, with D perhaps TRBD1 (5 bases). V lost 5 bases to trimming and J lost 0 bases, with 10 bases between them. The CDR3 contains 14 residues. CDR1 and CDR2 (germline): SGHTA, FQGNSA. CDR3 residues: CASSLNRMNTEAFF. The CDR3, as DNA: TGTGCCAGCAGCCTCAACAGGATGAACACTGAAGCTTTCTTT.

The chain uses TRBV30 and TRBJ2-2; tentative D call: TRBD2 (6 bases). Germline assignment: CDR1 GTSNPN and CDR2 SVGIG (reference sequence). The CDR3 has 13 amino acids. The V end lost 3 bases, the J end lost 5 bases, and 10 bases lay between the germline ends. CDR3 nucleotide sequence: TGTGCCTGGAGAGGAGGGTGGACCGGGGAGCTGTTTTTT. Protein product: CAWRGGWTGELFF.

This rearrangement joins TRBV4-2 to TRBJ2-1, with TRBD2 matching 10 bases. Germline CDR1 reads LGHNA; CDR2 reads YNFKEQ. The CDR3 consists of 17 residues. With 4 bases clipped from V and 4 bases from J, the junction kept 10 bases outside the gene matches. The DNA for the CDR3 is TGTGCCAGCAGCCGTATACCTAGCGGGAGAGGATACAATGAGCAGTTCTTC. This translates into CASSRIPSGRGYNEQFF.

The chain has TRBV2 and TRBJ2-3; 10 nucleotides align to TRBD2. The germline V gene has CDR1 SNHLY and CDR2 FYNNEI. Trimming removed 7 bases from V and 5 bases from J; junction bases left unmatched: 9. The CDR3 totals 15 residues. In DNA form, the CDR3 reads TGTGCCAGCAAACGAGGGACTAGCGCCGAAGATACGCAGTATTTT. It is translated as CASKRGTSAEDTQYF.

In this sample, this clone turned up a few times. One end of the junction varies from germline; a read error may be responsible. The chain recombines TRBV7-7 with TRBJ1-2; D unclear. This CDR3 contains 15 residues. Germline CDR1 reads SSHAT; CDR2 reads FNYEAQ (reference sequence). The CDR3, as DNA: TGTGCTAGCAGCTCCAGGCGGGTCGGTGAGTATGGCTACACCTTC. Protein: CASSSRRVGEYGYTF.

The sample holds one count of this clone. This chain uses TRBV28 with TRBJ1-5; 9 bases align to TRBD1. The CDR3 extends over 15 amino acids. The germline V gene has CDR1 MDHEN and CDR2 SYDVKM. Germline trimming cut 7 bases from V and 4 bases from J; bases unmatched to any gene: 8. The CDR3 region is CASIPGTGTNQPQHF. CDR3 bases: TGTGCCAGCATCCCCGGGACAGGGACTAATCAGCCCCAGCATTTT.

The rearrangement links TRBV14 to TRBJ1-6; 7 bases align to TRBD1. This CDR3 is 19 amino acids long. After removal of 0 bases from V and 0 bases from J, the junction contained 8 bases not matched to a gene. Germline values: CDR1 SGHDN, CDR2 FVKESK. The CDR3 spells CASSQDEGTVSSYNSPLHF. The DNA of the CDR3 is TGTGCCAGCAGCCAAGATGAAGGGACAGTAAGCTCCTATAATTCACCCCTCCACTTT.

The CDR3: CASVSGQHTGELFF. The DNA for the CDR3 is TGTGCCAGTGTCTCGGGACAGCACACCGGGGAGCTGTTTTTT. The chain combines TRBV19 with TRBJ2-2; 7 positions agree with TRBD1. V shed 8 bases, J shed 3 bases, and the junction held 6 bases outside the gene matches. Germline V CDR1 and CDR2: LNHDA, SQIVND (reference sequence). The CDR3 is 14 amino acids. The full variable domain, its missing parts supplied by reference TRBV19 and TRBJ2-2, is DGGITQSPKYLFRKEGQNVTLSCEQNLNHDAMYWYRQDPGQGLRLIYYSQIVNDFQKGDIAEGYSVSREKKESFPLTVTSAQKNPTAFYLCASVSGQHTGELFFGEGSRLTVL.

This chain uses TRBV6-5 with TRBJ2-4, with 8 positions matching TRBD1. The CDR3 is made up of 15 amino acids. Losses at the gene ends were 7 bases for V and 6 bases for J; bases not matched to a gene: 11. Per the germline V gene, CDR1 is MNHEY and CDR2 is SVGAGI. CDR3 DNA sequence: TGTGCCAGCACTATCCGGACAGGGACGGGAAACATTCAGTACTTC. This encodes CASTIRTGTGNIQYF.

This clone turned up a few times. The chain recombines TRBV7-2 with TRBJ2-7, with D possibly TRBD2 on 5 matching bases. The CDR3 has 15 residues. Germline loops: CDR1 SGHTA, CDR2 FQGNSA. V was shortened by 5 bases and J by 1 base, with 15 bases between the two germline ends. Here the CDR3 reads CASSRRGDNSYEQYF. Here the CDR3 DNA reads TGTGCCAGCAGCCGTCGGGGAGACAATTCCTACGAGCAGTACTTC.

The V call is TRBV27, the J call TRBJ2-2, with 9 positions matching TRBD2. Germline CDR1 and CDR2: MNHEY and SMNVEV (reference sequence). The CDR3 runs to 18 residues. With 4 bases clipped from V and 5 bases from J, the junction kept 14 bases outside the gene matches. The CDR3 nucleotides are TGTGCCAGCAGTTCCGGGACTAGCCGGAGGGTAGGGACCGGGGAGCTGTTTTTT. This translates into CASSSGTSRRVGTGELFF.

The rearrangement joins TRBV5-6 to TRBJ1-4; D remains ambiguous. CDR1 and CDR2 from the germline V gene are SGHDT and YYEEEE. Trimming stripped 0 bases from V and 10 bases from J, with 7 bases between. The CDR3 loop spans 12 amino acids. The CDR3 DNA is TGTGCCAGCAGCTTGGCGGGGAGAAAACTGTTTTTT. Translated: CASSLAGRKLFF.

J is TRBJ2-3 and V is TRBV11-3; D might be TRBD1 (5 bases). Looked up from germline, CDR1 is SGHNT and CDR2 is YENEEA. V was clipped by 0 bases and J by 3 bases, with 13 bases between them. This CDR3 comprises 16 residues. The DNA for the CDR3 is TGTGCCAGCAGCTTAGATAGCAGGGTAGAGACAGATACGCAGTATTTT. Its protein product is CASSLDSRVETDTQYF.

The chain combines TRBV6-1 with TRBJ2-5, with 7 bases identical to TRBD2. Looked up from germline, CDR1 is MNHNS and CDR2 is SASEGT. CDR3 length equals 16 residues. V lost 1 base to trimming and J lost 3 bases; unmatched junction nucleotides: 8. The CDR3 DNA sequence: TGTGCCAGCAGTGAAGTAGTAGCGGGTCCTAAAGAGACCCAGTACTTC. It yields the protein CASSEVVAGPKETQYF.